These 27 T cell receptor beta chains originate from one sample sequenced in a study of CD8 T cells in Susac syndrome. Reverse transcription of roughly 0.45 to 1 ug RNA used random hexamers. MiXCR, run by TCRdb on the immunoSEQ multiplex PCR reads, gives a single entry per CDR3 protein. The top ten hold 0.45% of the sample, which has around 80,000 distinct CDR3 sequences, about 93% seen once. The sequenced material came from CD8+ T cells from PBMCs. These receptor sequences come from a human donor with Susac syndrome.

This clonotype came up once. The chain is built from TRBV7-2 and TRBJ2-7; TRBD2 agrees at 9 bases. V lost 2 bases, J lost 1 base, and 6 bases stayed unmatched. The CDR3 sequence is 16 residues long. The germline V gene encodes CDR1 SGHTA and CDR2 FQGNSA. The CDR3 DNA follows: TGTGCCAGCAGCTTAACCAGCGGGGGGCTTTCCTACGAGCAGTACTTC. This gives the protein CASSLTSGGLSYEQYF.

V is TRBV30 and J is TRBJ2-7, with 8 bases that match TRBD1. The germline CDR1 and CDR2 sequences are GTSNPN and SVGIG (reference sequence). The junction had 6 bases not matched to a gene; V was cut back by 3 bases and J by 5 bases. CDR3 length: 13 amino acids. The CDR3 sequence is CAWRRDRPHEQYF. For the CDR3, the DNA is TGTGCCTGGAGGAGGGACAGGCCCCACGAGCAGTACTTC.

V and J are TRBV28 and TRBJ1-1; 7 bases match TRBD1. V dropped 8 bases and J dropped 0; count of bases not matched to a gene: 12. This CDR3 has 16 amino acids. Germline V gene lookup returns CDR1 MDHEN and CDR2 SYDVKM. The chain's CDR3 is CASGPTTTGLNTEAFF. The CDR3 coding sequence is TGTGCCAGCGGACCGACCACGACAGGGTTGAACACTGAAGCTTTCTTT.

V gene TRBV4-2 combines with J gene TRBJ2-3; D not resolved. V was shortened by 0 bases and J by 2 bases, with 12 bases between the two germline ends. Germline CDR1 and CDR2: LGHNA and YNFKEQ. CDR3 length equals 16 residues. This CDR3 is CASSQDGVAVTDTQYF. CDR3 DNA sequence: TGTGCCAGCAGCCAAGACGGAGTGGCCGTCACAGATACGCAGTATTTT.

The CDR3 region has the DNA TGTGCCAGCAGCGCGTATTTGAACACTGAAGCTTTCTTT. It is translated as CASSAYLNTEAFF. V usage is TRBV5-6 and J usage is TRBJ1-1; D is uncertain. The germline gives CDR1 SGHDT, CDR2 YYEEEE. Deletions cut 4 bases from V and 0 bases from J, with 7 bases between. There are 13 residues in the CDR3.

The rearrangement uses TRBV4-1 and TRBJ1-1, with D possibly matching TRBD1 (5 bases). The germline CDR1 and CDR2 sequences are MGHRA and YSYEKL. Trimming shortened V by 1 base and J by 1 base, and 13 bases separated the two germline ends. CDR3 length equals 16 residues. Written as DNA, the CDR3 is TGCGCCAGCAGCCAAGCCGAGGGGCCTGGGAACACTGAAGCTTTCTTT. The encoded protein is CASSQAEGPGNTEAFF.

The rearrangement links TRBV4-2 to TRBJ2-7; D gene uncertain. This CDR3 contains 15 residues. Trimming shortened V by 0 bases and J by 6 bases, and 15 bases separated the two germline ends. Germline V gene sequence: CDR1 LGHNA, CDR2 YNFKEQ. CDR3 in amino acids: CASSQERSTASEQYF. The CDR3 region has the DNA TGTGCCAGCAGCCAAGAGAGATCAACGGCGTCCGAGCAGTACTTC.

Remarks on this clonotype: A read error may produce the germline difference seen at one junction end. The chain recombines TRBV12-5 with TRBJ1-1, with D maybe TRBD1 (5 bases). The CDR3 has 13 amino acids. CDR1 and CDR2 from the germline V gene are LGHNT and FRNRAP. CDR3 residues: CASGFGARTEVFF. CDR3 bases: TGTGCTAGTGGTTTTGGGGCGCGGACTGAAGTTTTCTTT. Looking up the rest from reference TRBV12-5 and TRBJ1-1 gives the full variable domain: DARVTQTPRHKVTEMGQEVTMRCQPILGHNTVFWYRQTMMQGLELLAYFRNRAPLDDSGMPKDRFSAEMPDATLATLKIQPSEPRDSAVYFCASGFGARTEVFFGQGTRLTVV.

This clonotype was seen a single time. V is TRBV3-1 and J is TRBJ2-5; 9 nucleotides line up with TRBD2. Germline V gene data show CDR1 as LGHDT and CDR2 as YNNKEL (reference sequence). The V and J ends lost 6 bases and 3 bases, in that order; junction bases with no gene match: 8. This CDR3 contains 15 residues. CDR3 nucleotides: TGTGCCAGCAGACTTTTAGCGGGAGAAGAAGAGACCCAGTACTTC. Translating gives CASRLLAGEEETQYF.

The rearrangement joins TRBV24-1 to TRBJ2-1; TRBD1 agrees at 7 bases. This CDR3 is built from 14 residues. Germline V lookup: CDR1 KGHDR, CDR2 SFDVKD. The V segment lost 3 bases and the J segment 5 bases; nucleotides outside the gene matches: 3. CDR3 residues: CATSDRQGDNEQFF. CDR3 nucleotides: TGTGCCACCAGTGATAGACAGGGAGACAATGAGCAGTTCTTC.

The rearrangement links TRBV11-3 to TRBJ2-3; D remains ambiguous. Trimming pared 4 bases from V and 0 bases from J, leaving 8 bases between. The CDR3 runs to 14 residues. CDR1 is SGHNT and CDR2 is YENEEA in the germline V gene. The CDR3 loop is CASSSTRSTDTQYF. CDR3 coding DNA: TGTGCCAGCAGCTCCACCCGCAGCACAGATACGCAGTATTTT. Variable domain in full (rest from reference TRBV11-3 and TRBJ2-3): EAGVVQSPRYKIIEKKQPVAFWCNPISGHNTLYWYLQNLGQGPELLIRYENEEAVDDSQLPKDRFSAERLKGVDSTLKIQPAELGDSAVYLCASSSTRSTDTQYFGPGTRLTVL.

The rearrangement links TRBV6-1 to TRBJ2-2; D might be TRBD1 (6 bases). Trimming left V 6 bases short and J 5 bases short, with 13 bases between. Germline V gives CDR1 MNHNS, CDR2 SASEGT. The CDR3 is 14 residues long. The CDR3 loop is CASSWTEYTGELFF. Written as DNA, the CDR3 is TGTGCCAGCAGCTGGACAGAATATACCGGGGAGCTGTTTTTT.

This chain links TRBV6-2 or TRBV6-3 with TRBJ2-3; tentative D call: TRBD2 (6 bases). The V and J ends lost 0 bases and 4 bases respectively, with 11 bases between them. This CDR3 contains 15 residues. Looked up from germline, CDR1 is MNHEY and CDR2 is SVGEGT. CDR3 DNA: TGTGCCAGCAGTTACTCGATCCTAGCGCCAGATACGCAGTATTTT. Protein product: CASSYSILAPDTQYF.

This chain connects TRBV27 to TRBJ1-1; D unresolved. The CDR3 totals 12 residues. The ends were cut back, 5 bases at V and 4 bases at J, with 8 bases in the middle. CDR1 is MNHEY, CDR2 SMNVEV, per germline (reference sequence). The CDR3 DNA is TGTGCCAGCAGTCCCGGTACCACTGAAGCTTTCTTT. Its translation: CASSPGTTEAFF.

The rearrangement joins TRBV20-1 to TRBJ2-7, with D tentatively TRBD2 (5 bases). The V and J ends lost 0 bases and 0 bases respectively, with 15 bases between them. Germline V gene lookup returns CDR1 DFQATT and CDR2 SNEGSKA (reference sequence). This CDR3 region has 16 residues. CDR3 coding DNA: TGCAGTGCTAGAGAACCCAATGGTGGGAGCTCCTACGAGCAGTACTTC. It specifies CSAREPNGGSSYEQYF.

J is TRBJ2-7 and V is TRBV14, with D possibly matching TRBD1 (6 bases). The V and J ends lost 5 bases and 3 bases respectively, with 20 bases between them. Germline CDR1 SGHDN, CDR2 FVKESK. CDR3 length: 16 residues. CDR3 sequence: CASSSYTTGYVYEQYF. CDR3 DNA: TGTGCCAGCAGCTCGTATACAACAGGGTATGTCTACGAGCAGTACTTC.

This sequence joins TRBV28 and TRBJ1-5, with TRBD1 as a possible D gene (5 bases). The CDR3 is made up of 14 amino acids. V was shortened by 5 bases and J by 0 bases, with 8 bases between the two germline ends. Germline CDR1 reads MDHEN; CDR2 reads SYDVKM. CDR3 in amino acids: CASSRGGSNQPQHF. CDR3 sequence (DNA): TGTGCCAGCAGTCGGGGGGGTAGCAATCAGCCCCAGCATTTT.

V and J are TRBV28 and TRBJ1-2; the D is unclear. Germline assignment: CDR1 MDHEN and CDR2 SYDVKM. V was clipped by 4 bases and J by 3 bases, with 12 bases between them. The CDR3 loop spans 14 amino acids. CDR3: CASSSRRGDYGYTF. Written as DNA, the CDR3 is TGTGCCAGCAGTTCTCGACGCGGAGACTATGGCTACACCTTC.

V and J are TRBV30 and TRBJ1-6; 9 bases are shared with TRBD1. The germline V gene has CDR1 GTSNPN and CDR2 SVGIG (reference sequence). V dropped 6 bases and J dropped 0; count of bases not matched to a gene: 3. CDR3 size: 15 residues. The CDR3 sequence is CACVTGGSYNSPLHF. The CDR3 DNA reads TGTGCCTGCGTGACAGGGGGCTCCTATAATTCACCCCTCCACTTT.

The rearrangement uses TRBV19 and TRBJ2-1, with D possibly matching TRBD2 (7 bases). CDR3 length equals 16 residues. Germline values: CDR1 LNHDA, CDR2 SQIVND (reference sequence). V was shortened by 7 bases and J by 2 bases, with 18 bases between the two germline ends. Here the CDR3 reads CASTPGGRVPYNEQFF. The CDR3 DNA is TGTGCCAGTACCCCGGGGGGCAGGGTGCCCTACAATGAGCAGTTCTTC.

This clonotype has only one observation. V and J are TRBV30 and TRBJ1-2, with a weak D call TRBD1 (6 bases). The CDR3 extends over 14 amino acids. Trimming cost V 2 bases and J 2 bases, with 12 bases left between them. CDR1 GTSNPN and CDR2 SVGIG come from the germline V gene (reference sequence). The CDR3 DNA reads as TGTGCCTGGAGTCCCGACAGGAGGAACTATGGCTACACCTTC. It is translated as CAWSPDRRNYGYTF.

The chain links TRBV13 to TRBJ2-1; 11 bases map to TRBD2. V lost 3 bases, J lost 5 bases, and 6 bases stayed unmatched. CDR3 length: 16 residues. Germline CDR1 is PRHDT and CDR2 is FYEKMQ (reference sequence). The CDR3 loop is CASSFPSGGPDNEQFF. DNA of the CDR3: TGTGCCAGCAGCTTCCCTAGCGGGGGGCCCGACAATGAGCAGTTCTTC.

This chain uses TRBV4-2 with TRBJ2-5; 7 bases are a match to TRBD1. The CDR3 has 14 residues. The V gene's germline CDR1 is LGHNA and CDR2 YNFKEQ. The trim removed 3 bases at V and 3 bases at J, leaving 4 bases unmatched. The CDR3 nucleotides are TGTGCCAGCAGCCAGGCCGACAGGGAAGAGACCCAGTACTTC. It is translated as CASSQADREETQYF.

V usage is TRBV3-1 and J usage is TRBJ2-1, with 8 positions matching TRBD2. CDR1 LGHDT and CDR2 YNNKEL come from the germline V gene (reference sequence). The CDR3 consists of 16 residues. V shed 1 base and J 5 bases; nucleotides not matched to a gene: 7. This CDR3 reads CASSQGGGPTHNEQFF. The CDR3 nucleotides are TGTGCCAGCAGCCAAGGCGGGGGGCCCACCCACAATGAGCAGTTCTTC.

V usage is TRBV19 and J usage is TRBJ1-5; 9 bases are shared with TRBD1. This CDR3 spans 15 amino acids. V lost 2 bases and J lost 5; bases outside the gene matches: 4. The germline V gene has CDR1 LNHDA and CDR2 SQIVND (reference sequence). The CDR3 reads CASSIRTGADQPQHF. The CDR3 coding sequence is TGTGCCAGTAGTATACGGACAGGGGCGGATCAGCCCCAGCATTTT.

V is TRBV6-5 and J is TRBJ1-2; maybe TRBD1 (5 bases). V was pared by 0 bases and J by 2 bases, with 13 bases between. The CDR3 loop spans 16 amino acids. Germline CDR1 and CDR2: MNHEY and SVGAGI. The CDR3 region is CASSYSGGRANYGYTF. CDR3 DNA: TGTGCCAGCAGTTACTCGGGGGGGAGGGCAAACTATGGCTACACCTTC.

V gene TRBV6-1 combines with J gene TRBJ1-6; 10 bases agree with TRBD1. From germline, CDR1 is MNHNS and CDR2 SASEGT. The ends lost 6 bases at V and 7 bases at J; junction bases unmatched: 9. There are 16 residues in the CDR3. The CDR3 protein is CASRPPGQGRNSPLHF. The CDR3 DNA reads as TGTGCCAGCAGACCTCCGGGACAGGGGAGAAATTCACCCCTCCACTTT.